This T cell receptor (beta chain) was sequenced in a study of blood T cell repertoires in COVID-19. As for the study in general: COVID-19 samples, acute and convalescent, were from the United States, Italy and Spain.

Looked up from germline, CDR1 is SGHTA and CDR2 is FQGTGA. CDR3 size: 16 residues. Trimming shortened V by 3 bases and J by 5 bases, and 14 bases separated the two germline ends. The authors' processing: Amplification of reference gene primers provided the estimated nucleated cell counts. Assay: immunoSEQ multiplex PCR; the TCRdb copy retains only in-frame clones and omits some. D and trimming were read from the DNA, whereas the V and J calls and clone size are those reported in that table. The sample records about 98,000 clones, approximately 86% being singletons. The sample comprised peripheral blood. The chain links TRBV7-3 to TRBJ1-6; TRBD1 might be the D (6 bases). The sequence was collected from a man between 65 and 85 years old with active or convalescent COVID-19. Written as DNA, the CDR3 is TGTGCCAGCAGCTTCCTCCCGAGGACAGATAATTCACCCCTCCACTTT. Its translation: CASSFLPRTDNSPLHF.